This T cell receptor (beta chain) was retrieved from a study of cytomegalovirus exposure and HLA in healthy donors. Study-level results: Listed as cytomegalovirus-associated were over 150 TCR beta chains. As confirmed in vitro, a few CMV-associated chains were specific for CMV antigens. A subsequent analysis found that TCR clusters from the first cohort also tended to co-occur in the roughly 120 validation repertoires, with 90% to 95% of cluster scores above 0.

Method: immunoSEQ multiplex PCR; TCRdb's copy keeps in-frame clones and lacks some. The sample consists of 250,000 to 300,000 clones, around 89% of them appearing once. Only a few counts were recorded for this clone. Its specificity is unknown. This TCR came from a young woman in good health and CMV-seronegative. Sequencing input: PBMCs.

The CDR3 DNA is TGCGCCAGCAGCATGCGACAGGGTGACACCGGGGAGCTGTTTTTT. Amino acids: CASSMRQGDTGELFF. The rearrangement links TRBV4-1 to TRBJ2-2; 7 bases fit TRBD1. Germline V gives CDR1 MGHRA, CDR2 YSYEKL. CDR3 length: 15 amino acids. V trimming: 5 bases; J trimming: 3 bases; junction bases outside the gene matches: 6.